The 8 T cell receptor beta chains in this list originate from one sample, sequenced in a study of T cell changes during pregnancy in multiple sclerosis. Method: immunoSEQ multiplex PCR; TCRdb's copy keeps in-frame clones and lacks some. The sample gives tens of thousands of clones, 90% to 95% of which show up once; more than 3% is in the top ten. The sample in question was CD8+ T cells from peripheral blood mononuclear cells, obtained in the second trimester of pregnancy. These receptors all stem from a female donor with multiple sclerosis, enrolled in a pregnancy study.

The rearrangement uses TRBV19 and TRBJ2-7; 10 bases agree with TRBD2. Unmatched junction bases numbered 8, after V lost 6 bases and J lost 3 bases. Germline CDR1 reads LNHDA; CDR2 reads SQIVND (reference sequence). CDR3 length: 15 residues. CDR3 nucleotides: TGTGCCAGTAGGTCTAGCGGGGGACCTGACTACGAGCAGTACTTC. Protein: CASRSSGGPDYEQYF. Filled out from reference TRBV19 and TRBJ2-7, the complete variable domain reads DGGITQSPKYLFRKEGQNVTLSCEQNLNHDAMYWYRQDPGQGLRLIYYSQIVNDFQKGDIAEGYSVSREKKESFPLTVTSAQKNPTAFYLCASRSSGGPDYEQYFGPGTRLTVT.

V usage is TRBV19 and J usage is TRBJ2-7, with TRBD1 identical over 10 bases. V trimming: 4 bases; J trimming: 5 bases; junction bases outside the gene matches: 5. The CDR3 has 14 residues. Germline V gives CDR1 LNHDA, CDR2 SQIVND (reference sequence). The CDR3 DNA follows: TGTGCCAGTAGTACGGGACAGGGGCGCGACGAGCAGTACTTC. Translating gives CASSTGQGRDEQYF.

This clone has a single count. DNA of the CDR3: TGCGCCAGCACCCGGACTAGGGGGGAAGAGACCCAGTACTTC. Encoded protein: CASTRTRGEETQYF. The V gene is TRBV5-1, the J gene TRBJ2-5; perhaps TRBD2 as D (7 bases). Trimming cost V 6 bases and J 3 bases, with 15 bases left between them. The CDR3 has 14 residues. Germline V gene lookup returns CDR1 SGHRS and CDR2 YFSETQ.

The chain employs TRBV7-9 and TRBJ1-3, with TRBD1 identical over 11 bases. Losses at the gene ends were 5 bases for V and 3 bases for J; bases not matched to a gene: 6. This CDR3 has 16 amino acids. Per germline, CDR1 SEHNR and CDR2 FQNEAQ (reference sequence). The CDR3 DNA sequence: TGTGCCAGCAGCCAAAGGACAGGGGGCAGTGGAAACACCATATATTTT. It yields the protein CASSQRTGGSGNTIYF.

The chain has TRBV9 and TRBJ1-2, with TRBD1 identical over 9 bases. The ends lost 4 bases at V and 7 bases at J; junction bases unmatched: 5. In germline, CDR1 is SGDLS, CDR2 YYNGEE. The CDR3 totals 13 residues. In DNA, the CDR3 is TGTGCCAGCAGCCCACGGACAGGGGTTGGCTACACCTTC. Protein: CASSPRTGVGYTF.

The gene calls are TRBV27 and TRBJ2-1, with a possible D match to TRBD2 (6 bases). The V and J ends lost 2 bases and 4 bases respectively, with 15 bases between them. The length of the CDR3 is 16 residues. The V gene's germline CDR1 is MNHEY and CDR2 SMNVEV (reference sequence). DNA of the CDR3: TGTGCCAGCAGTTTAAGGGGCGGGAAACTTTACAATGAGCAGTTCTTC. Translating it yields CASSLRGGKLYNEQFF.

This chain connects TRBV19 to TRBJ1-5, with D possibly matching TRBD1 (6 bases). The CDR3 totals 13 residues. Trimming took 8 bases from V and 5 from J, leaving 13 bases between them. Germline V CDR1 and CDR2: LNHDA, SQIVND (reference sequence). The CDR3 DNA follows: TGTGCCAGTCTAGGGGGGGCCTATCAGCCCCAGCATTTT. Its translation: CASLGGAYQPQHF.

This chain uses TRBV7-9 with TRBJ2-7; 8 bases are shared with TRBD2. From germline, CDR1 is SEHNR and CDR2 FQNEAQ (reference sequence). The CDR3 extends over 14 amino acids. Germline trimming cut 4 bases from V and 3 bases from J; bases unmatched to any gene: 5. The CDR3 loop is CASSSPGLDYEQYF. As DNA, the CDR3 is TGTGCCAGCAGCTCTCCGGGACTAGACTACGAGCAGTACTTC.